The 22 T cell receptor beta chains below were found in one sample sequenced in a study of cytotoxic CD8 clonotypes in ibrutinib-treated CLL. The assay was immunoSEQ multiplex PCR, and TCRdb's table has in-frame clones only and misses some. Of tens of thousands of clones in the sample, roughly 49% are singletons; the top ten hold more than 20%. The sequencing here drew on PBMCs, taken at disease progression, from a patient treated with ibrutinib. The receptors come from a human donor with chronic lymphocytic leukemia.

The chain recombines TRBV7-9 with TRBJ2-1; no firm D call. The germline gives CDR1 SEHNR, CDR2 FQNEAQ (reference sequence). This CDR3 is built from 13 residues. The ends were cut back, 5 bases at V and 9 bases at J, with 14 bases in the middle. The CDR3 DNA reads TGTGCCAGCAGCCCCTTTTCTAGTGTTGAGCAGTTCTTC. It codes for CASSPFSSVEQFF. Full variable domain (missing parts from reference TRBV7-9 and TRBJ2-1): DTGVSQNPRHKITKRGQNVTFRCDPISEHNRLYWYRQTLGQGPEFLTYFQNEAQLEKSRLLSDRFSAERPKGSFSTLEIQRTEQGDSAMYLCASSPFSSVEQFFGPGTRLTVL.

This rearrangement joins TRBV11-3 to TRBJ1-6; tentatively, D is TRBD1 (5 bases). This CDR3 has 14 amino acids. Deletions cut 1 base from V and 6 bases from J, with 7 bases between. CDR1 and CDR2 (germline): SGHNT, YENEEA. The CDR3 loop is CASSLGQLNSPLHF. The CDR3 DNA reads as TGTGCCAGCAGCTTAGGACAGCTTAATTCACCCCTCCACTTT.

V usage is TRBV28 and J usage is TRBJ1-2; D might be TRBD1 (6 bases). The V end lost 5 bases, the J end lost 0 bases, and 7 bases lay between the germline ends. The CDR3 totals 13 residues. CDR1 is MDHEN and CDR2 is SYDVKM in the germline V gene. Written as DNA, the CDR3 is TGTGCCAGCAGTACAGGGTCTAACTATGGCTACACCTTC. Residues: CASSTGSNYGYTF.

The DNA for the CDR3 is TGCGCCAGCAGCCTAGACACTGAGCAGTTCTTC. It is translated as CASSLDTEQFF. The chain is built from TRBV5-1 and TRBJ2-1; D is ambiguous. Per the germline V gene, CDR1 is SGHRS and CDR2 is YFSETQ. With 4 bases removed from V and 9 bases from J, the gap between germline ends came to 8 bases. The CDR3 is 11 residues long.

This clone was seen more than once but under ten times. The chain couples TRBV6-1 to TRBJ1-3, with TRBD1 as a possible D gene (5 bases). The length of the CDR3 is 16 residues. Trimming shortened V by 5 bases and J by 1 base, and 15 bases separated the two germline ends. The germline V gene encodes CDR1 MNHNS and CDR2 SASEGT. CDR3 bases: TGTGCCAGCAGTAAAGACAGCATTTATTCTGGAAACACCATATATTTT. Its translation is CASSKDSIYSGNTIYF.

The CDR3 region is CASSFGSVSSNQPQHF. Written as DNA, the CDR3 is TGTGCCAGCAGCTTTGGGTCAGTGTCTAGCAATCAGCCCCAGCATTTT. The chain employs TRBV7-8 and TRBJ1-5; no definite D call. The germline V and J ends were trimmed by 3 bases and 0 bases, with 12 bases remaining between them. This CDR3 region has 16 residues. Germline V gene data show CDR1 as SGHVS and CDR2 as FQNEAQ.

This clone was recorded once. This chain uses TRBV2 with TRBJ2-6, with 7 bases matching TRBD1. The CDR3 consists of 16 residues. In germline, CDR1 is SNHLY, CDR2 FYNNEI. V lost 6 bases to trimming and J lost 0 bases; unmatched junction nucleotides: 5. The CDR3, as DNA: TGTGCCAGCAGACGACAGGGCGCCTCTGGGGCCAACGTCCTGACTTTC. Translating it yields CASRRQGASGANVLTF.

The chain has TRBV28 and TRBJ2-7; no clear D. Per the germline V gene, CDR1 is MDHEN and CDR2 is SYDVKM. This CDR3 has 12 amino acids. Between the trimmed V and J ends, which lost 3 bases and 6 bases, there was a span of 9 bases. The CDR3 DNA follows: TGTGCCAGCAGTTTTACGACGGGCGAGCAGTACTTC. Protein product: CASSFTTGEQYF.

The genes are TRBV25-1 and TRBJ1-2; no clear D gene. This CDR3 contains 13 residues. The germline V gene encodes CDR1 MGHDK and CDR2 SYGVNS. With 4 bases removed from V and 6 bases from J, the gap between germline ends came to 12 bases. The CDR3 here is CASSVGQTHGYTF. The CDR3 DNA is TGTGCCAGCAGTGTTGGGCAGACCCATGGCTACACCTTC.

V and J are TRBV30 and TRBJ2-7; D is uncertain. CDR1 and CDR2 (germline): GTSNPN, SVGIG (reference sequence). Trimming removed 0 bases at V and 3 bases at J, with 6 bases between. This CDR3 spans 12 amino acids. The CDR3, as DNA: TGTGCCTGGAGTGTACGGGTCTACGAGCAGTACTTC. Protein sequence: CAWSVRVYEQYF.

There are a few counts of this clone. This chain uses TRBV7-2 with TRBJ2-5, with 7 positions matching TRBD2. The ends lost 2 bases at V and 4 bases at J; junction bases unmatched: 10. CDR3 length equals 16 residues. Germline lookup yields CDR1 SGHTA and CDR2 FQGNSA. The DNA for the CDR3 is TGTGCCAGCAGCTTAAGGGAGGGAGGGTTGCCAGAGACCCAGTACTTC. Its translation: CASSLREGGLPETQYF.

This clone turned up a few times. The V and J genes are TRBV6-4 and TRBJ1-1; D might be TRBD1 (6 bases). V was trimmed by 5 bases and J by 4 bases, leaving 14 bases between them. Germline V gene lookup returns CDR1 MRHNA and CDR2 SNTAGT. CDR3 length equals 14 residues. CDR3 amino acids: CASSPQGVGTEAFF. DNA for the CDR3: TGTGCCAGCAGTCCACAGGGAGTTGGCACTGAAGCTTTCTTT.

The gene calls are TRBV5-1 and TRBJ1-2; 7 bases fit TRBD1. This CDR3 contains 18 residues. J lost 5 bases, V lost 2 bases, and 18 bases had no gene match. Per the germline V gene, CDR1 is SGHRS and CDR2 is YFSETQ. In nucleotides, the CDR3 is TGCGCCAGCAGCTTAGGAATTTCCGGGACAGCTGAGGATTATGGCTACACCTTC. The encoded protein is CASSLGISGTAEDYGYTF.

The chain combines TRBV28 with TRBJ2-4; TRBD1 matches 7 bases. After removal of 2 bases from V and 6 bases from J, the junction contained 4 bases not matched to a gene. Germline assignment: CDR1 MDHEN and CDR2 SYDVKM. The CDR3 length is 14 residues. This chain's CDR3 is CASSLEGARNIQYF. As DNA, the CDR3 is TGTGCCAGCAGTTTAGAGGGGGCGCGAAACATTCAGTACTTC.

This clone turned up a few times. The genes are TRBV30 and TRBJ1-2; D gene unclear. The CDR3 has 14 amino acids. Between the trimmed V and J ends, which lost 5 bases and 1 base, there was a span of 14 bases. From germline, CDR1 is GTSNPN and CDR2 SVGIG (reference sequence). Here the CDR3 DNA reads TGTGCCTGGGAAAGCGTGGACGGTAACTATGGCTACACCTTC. The encoded protein is CAWESVDGNYGYTF. Drawing the rest from reference TRBV30 and TRBJ1-2, the complete variable domain is SQTIHQWPATLVQPVGSPLSLECTVEGTSNPNLYWYRQAAGRGLQLLFYSVGIGQISSEVPQNLSASRPQDRQFILSSKKLLLSDSGFYLCAWESVDGNYGYTFGSGTRLTVV.

This clone was counted only a few times. The chain uses TRBV27 and TRBJ2-1; D is unresolved. The germline V gene encodes CDR1 MNHEY and CDR2 SMNVEV (reference sequence). The CDR3 contains 14 residues. V lost 3 bases to trimming and J lost 2 bases, with 8 bases between them. The CDR3 loop reads CASSLNGPYNEQFF. DNA of the CDR3: TGTGCCAGCAGTTTGAACGGTCCCTACAATGAGCAGTTCTTC.

This sequence joins TRBV2 and TRBJ1-2, with D possibly TRBD1 on 5 matching bases. Germline CDR1 reads SNHLY; CDR2 reads FYNNEI. The CDR3 length is 13 residues. The germline V and J ends were trimmed by 4 bases and 2 bases, with 8 bases remaining between them. The CDR3 spells CASSATENYGYTF. Written as DNA, the CDR3 is TGTGCCAGCAGTGCGACAGAGAACTATGGCTACACCTTC.

V is TRBV5-1 and J is TRBJ1-1; 7 bases map to TRBD1. Germline V gene data show CDR1 as SGHRS and CDR2 as YFSETQ. V gave up 7 bases and J gave up 8 bases; unmatched junction bases: 14. The CDR3 length is 14 residues. CDR3 protein: CASALTGEWGEAFF. The CDR3 DNA follows: TGCGCCAGCGCACTAACAGGGGAGTGGGGAGAAGCTTTCTTT.

The chain uses TRBV5-1 and TRBJ1-2; a weak D match, TRBD1 (5 bases). The ends were cut back, 0 bases at V and 2 bases at J, with 11 bases in the middle. The V gene's germline CDR1 is SGHRS and CDR2 YFSETQ. The CDR3 loop spans 15 amino acids. Written as DNA, the CDR3 is TGCGCCAGCAGCTTGGGGGGGGACCCGAACTATGGCTACACCTTC. It codes for CASSLGGDPNYGYTF.

This clone was detected ten times or more. CDR3 sequence reads: CAISQPGQGASEQYF. The CDR3 DNA reads as TGTGCCATCAGTCAACCGGGACAGGGGGCATCCGAGCAGTACTTC. The genes are TRBV10-3 and TRBJ2-7, with TRBD1 identical over 12 bases. The CDR3 covers 15 residues. Germline values: CDR1 ENHRY, CDR2 SYGVKD. V trimming: 5 bases; J trimming: 6 bases; junction bases outside the gene matches: 8.

This clone was counted once. The J gene is TRBJ1-5, the V gene TRBV30, with 10 nucleotides matching TRBD1. The ends lost 5 bases at V and 2 bases at J; junction bases unmatched: 3. The CDR3 extends over 14 amino acids. Per germline, CDR1 GTSNPN and CDR2 SVGIG (reference sequence). The CDR3 loop is CAWGGTGGNQPQHF. The CDR3 DNA follows: TGTGCCTGGGGCGGGACAGGGGGCAATCAGCCCCAGCATTTT.

The CDR3 coding sequence is TGTGCCAGCAGCTTCAGTCGAGGGATGTATGGCTACACCTTC. It encodes CASSFSRGMYGYTF. The chain combines TRBV11-1 with TRBJ1-2; D ambiguous. V gave up 3 bases and J gave up 5 bases, with 13 bases separating them. The germline CDR1 and CDR2 sequences are SGHAT and FQDESV (reference sequence). The CDR3 length is 14 residues.